This T cell receptor beta chain comes out of a study of blood T cell repertoires in COVID-19. On the study more broadly: Material from acute and convalescent COVID-19 was sourced from the United States, Italy and Spain. T cells, B-cell-depleted T cells, or PBMCs supplied cDNA or gDNA.

Original processing methods: Using reference gene primer amplification, nucleated cell counts were estimated. The repertoire was sequenced with immunoSEQ multiplex PCR; TCRdb's copy has only in-frame clones and lacks some. V, J and clone size were drawn from that table, and D and trimming were deduced from the DNA. The data show around 64,000 clones, approximately 91% seen once. CDR3 length equals 13 residues. CDR1 SNHLY and CDR2 FYNNEI come from the germline V gene. The V and J ends lost 7 bases and 5 bases respectively, with 15 bases between them. The sequencing sample was made of peripheral blood. The sequence was obtained from a human donor in a cohort sampled during active COVID-19. The V gene is TRBV2, the J gene TRBJ2-7; D is uncertain. CDR3 in amino acids: CASTKTRPDEQYF. DNA of the CDR3: TGTGCCAGCACCAAGACCAGGCCGGACGAGCAGTACTTC. The full variable domain, its missing parts supplied by reference TRBV2 and TRBJ2-7, is EPEVTQTPSHQVTQMGQEVILRCVPISNHLYFYWYRQILGQKVEFLVSFYNNEISEKSEIFDDQFSVERPDGSNFTLKIRSTKLEDSAMYFCASTKTRPDEQYFGPGTRLTVT.